This T cell receptor beta chain is drawn from a study of cytomegalovirus exposure and HLA in healthy donors (dated by TCRdb to the late 2010s). General notes on the study: An earlier analysis of approximately 640 of the donors reported 250 to 350 Gb of sequence data and roughly 110 million unique TCR beta sequences from about 200 million T cells. An early release covering over 500 HLA-typed donors comprised about 320 gigabases of sequencing data and around 80 million unique TCR sequences. The genetic ancestry cluster associated with self-reported Caucasian donors included 81% of the 398 genotyped donors. The study was designed to test whether signatures of past pathogen exposure could be identified by cataloging public T cell receptors. The study profiled the T cell repertoires of hundreds of subjects by immunosequencing and related them to cytomegalovirus serostatus. A separate validation cohort of over a hundred different subjects was used in addition to the roughly 620-subject first cohort. To predict cytomegalovirus infection status, the study brought together high-throughput TCR immunosequencing, statistical association of individual TCRs with disease status, and machine learning. A later analysis re-analyzed previously published TCR beta repertoires from 500 to 700 donors and added high-resolution HLA genotyping to study TCR occurrence patterns. Rather than drawing on any new phenotypic data, the later analysis identified candidate immune exposures from TCR beta sequences and the way those sequences occurred across donors. An earlier analysis of fewer than 750 of the donors used high-throughput TCR beta sequencing to judge whether each TCR beta V gene segment behaved as functional or pseudogenic. Donor age, sex, ethnicity and CMV serostatus were collected together with the repertoire data. A later genetic analysis used genome-wide SNP genotypes for about 65% of the roughly 700 donors, treating that subset as a discovery cohort. All discovery cohort repertoires had been generated using a single sequencing platform. HLA typing covered class I and class II loci at four-digit resolution. Typing coverage varied by locus: 629-630 donors for A, B, C, DRB1 and DQB1; 522 for DQA1; approximately 570 for DPA1; roughly 470 for DPB1. Because of strong linkage in the cohort, roughly five DR-DQ haplotypes were treated as single units for association and clustering. Among 300 to 500 genotyped donors of the cohort, an average of roughly 230,000 unique TCR beta nucleotide sequences was sequenced per donor, of which about 18% were non-productive. Results the study describes overall, beyond this receptor: This cohort had only TCR beta chains sequenced, and the lack of alpha or paired-chain data limited which features could be detected. Some IMGT-functional V segments, including TRBV6-2 and TRBV6-3, could not be distinguished by the 87-base-pair reads and were therefore excluded. Sequencing depth was assumed to be roughly uniform across donors in the presence/absence analyses, though that assumption may not hold. A later genetic analysis reported fewer N-insertions in productive TCRs among donors in an Asian-associated ancestry cluster than the roughly 640-donor mean. Assigning TCR associations to individual alleles was difficult when HLA alleles, especially DR and DQ, strongly co-occurred. In vitro tests confirmed that three of the cytomegalovirus-associated TCR beta chains recognize cytomegalovirus antigens. Broadly in line with IMGT annotations, most TCR beta V segments showed up in productive rearrangements about 87% or about 30% of the time in an earlier analysis of approximately 640 of the donors. The earlier analysis of about 600 of the donors excluded roughly 16 rarely observed V segments, including chromosome 9 orphons, because counts were too low. V-gene and J-gene trimming of TCR beta chains was associated with a missense DCLRE1C variant in a later genetic analysis, and the association was replicated in an independent cohort. A later analysis reported that several top co-occurrence clusters appeared linked to parvovirus B19, influenza, CMV and Epstein-Barr virus. Most TCR sequences were observed very rarely across donors, whereas some public TCRs were present in many individuals. CMV serostatus was the only immune exposure information available for the cohort. The classifier was reported to diagnose cytomegalovirus status with high specificity and sensitivity in both the original and validation cohorts. The study gave a list of around 170 TCR beta chains associated with cytomegalovirus. Linkage disequilibrium might explain the correlated functional status among segregating V segments, but an unknown experimental factor could not be excluded. Because HLA typing was missing for some donors at each locus, association tests included only the typed subset. A cluster of highly shared sequence variants was judged likely to represent a technical artifact of the sequencing pipeline. According to a later analysis, most CMV-associated TCR beta chains appeared to be HLA-restricted, and the HLA associations seemed to be driven largely by CMV exposure. According to a later analysis, TCR association rates differed among HLA loci, with DRB1 alleles showing the most associated TCRs and HLA-C alleles showing the fewest. A further reported finding was that TCR beta sequences accurately predicted the HLA-A and HLA-B alleles for most subjects in the first cohort. At a false discovery rate of 0.05, a later analysis linked under 20,000 TCR beta sequences to specific HLA alleles. It was suggested by the authors that the approach could potentially be generalized to other disease states and immunological phenotypes. In a later analysis, HLA-associated TCR beta chains showed more clonal expansion and lower generation probabilities than non-associated chains that were equally common.

A note on this clone: There is no known antigen for this receptor.

In total, approximately 610 healthy bone marrow donors made up the cohort. All cohort members were sampled while nominally healthy, although unrecorded immune exposures were likely present. The donor tested CMV seronegative and was one of the 352 seronegative cohort members. A peripheral blood sample was collected from each donor, and TCR beta sequencing was performed on peripheral blood mononuclear cells. Genomic DNA extraction from the blood cell samples was performed with the Qiagen DNeasy Blood Extraction Kit. CDR1 and CDR2 were assigned from the germline V gene (reference sequence) as GTSNPN and SVGIG. V loses 0 bases, J loses 8 bases, and the germline ends lie 7 bases apart. The CDR3 has 12 amino acids, counting the end cysteine and phenylalanine. Only the CDR3 DNA stays, 36 bases, in frame from base 1. Library preparation used the immunoSEQ multiplex PCR assay. For the multiplex PCR, a mixture combining 60 forward primers for TCR Vbeta segments and 13 reverse primers for TCR Jbeta segments was used. Amplification of the CDR3 region of rearranged TCR beta genes was performed with a multiplex PCR assay on genomic DNA. On the Illumina HiSeq System, the amplified TCR beta libraries were sequenced as 87-base-pair reads. Concerning the study's data processing: In a later analysis, tens of millions of unique TCR beta chains were counted across the 650 to 750 repertoires, and around 10 million of these chains were shared by at least two donors. Raw reads were error-corrected and collapsed into unique sequences by a nearest-neighbor algorithm in which closely related sequences were merged to remove PCR and sequencing errors. CDR3 sequences were aligned to IMGT reference sequences to assign V, D and J gene segments. For a sequence to be retained, a match of at least six nucleotides was required to both a V gene segment and a J gene segment. Rearrangements were called productive when the CDR3 lacked stop codons and stayed in frame with V and J; all others were non-productive. Following IMGT convention, CDR3 was defined as the stretch from the second conserved V-encoded cysteine to the conserved J-encoded phenylalanine. Sequences without an unambiguous match to a single V gene segment were excluded from the earlier analysis of almost 600 of the donors. An earlier analysis of 587 of the donors called V segments functional above 56.7% productive rearrangements and segregating when the between-donor standard deviation exceeded 5%. A statistical classification framework was developed to diagnose cytomegalovirus status using the catalog of TCR beta chain sequences. V and J gene assignment, in a later analysis, came from comparing TCR nucleotide sequences with IMGT/GENE-DB human TR gene sequences. In a later analysis, CDR3 sequences and most-parsimonious VDJ recombination scenarios were assigned using the TCRdist pipeline. In a later analysis, each TCR beta chain was defined by its CDR3 amino acid sequence together with its V-gene family, and reads without a unique V-gene family were excluded. A later analysis removed several hundred highly shared, low-generation-probability nucleotide sequences to deal with suspected cross-contamination and a sequencing artifact. For each public chain, a later analysis derived a clonal expansion index from normalized ranks of inferred template counts within each repertoire. In a later analysis, generation probabilities were computed with a VDJ recombination model fitted to out-of-frame rearrangements, and the resulting probabilities were checked against IGoR. In a later analysis, TCR-TCR, TCR-HLA and TCR-CMV co-occurrence was scored with hypergeometric tests, and a repertoire-size bias correction was applied to TCR pairs. In a later analysis, false discovery rates were estimated by permuting HLA or CMV assignments 20 times. In a later analysis, co-occurring TCRs were grouped using DBSCAN, and TCRdist sequence similarity was added for clustering within HLA-allele-positive subsets. Repertoires with fewer than 30,000 or more than 120,000 public chains were left out of co-occurrence clustering, as were five repertoires with anomalous nucleotide sharing. Not all clones reach the TCRdb copy of this immuneACCESS table, which keeps in-frame sequences only. Checked studies attribute under half of the gap to unresolved V genes and leave the rest unexplained. V, J and clone size derive from that table, while D and trimming were established from the DNA sequence. The sample's table lists a count of 55,000 to 75,000 clones. The top ten constitute roughly 4% of the sample.

The clonotype originates from a male donor in good health and CMV-seronegative. This chain is built from TRBV30 and TRBJ1-4; no D gene can be assigned with confidence. Sequencing was carried out using PBMCs. The nucleotide sequence is TGTGCCTGGAGTGTATCGGGAGAAAAACTGTTTTTT. Its translation is CAWSVSGEKLFF.